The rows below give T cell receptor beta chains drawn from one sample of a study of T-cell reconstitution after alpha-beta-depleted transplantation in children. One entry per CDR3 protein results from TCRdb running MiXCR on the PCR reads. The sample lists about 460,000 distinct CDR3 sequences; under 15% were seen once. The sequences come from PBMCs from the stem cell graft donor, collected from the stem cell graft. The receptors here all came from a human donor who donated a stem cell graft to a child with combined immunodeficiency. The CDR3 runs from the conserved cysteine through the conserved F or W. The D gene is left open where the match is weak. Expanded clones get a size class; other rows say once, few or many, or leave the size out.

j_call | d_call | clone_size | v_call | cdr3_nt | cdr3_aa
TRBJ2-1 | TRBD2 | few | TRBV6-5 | TGTGCCAGCAGTTACCCAGCGGGAGGATACTACAATGAGCAGTTCTTC | CASSYPAGGYYNEQFF
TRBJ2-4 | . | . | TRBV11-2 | TGTGCCAGCAGCCCTGCACAGGGAATAGCCAAAAACATTCAGTACTTC | CASSPAQGIAKNIQYF
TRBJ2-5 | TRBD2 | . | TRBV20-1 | TGCAGTGCTAGAGTAGCGGGGAGCCAAGAGACCCAGTACTTC | CSARVAGSQETQYF
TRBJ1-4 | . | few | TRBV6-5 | TGTGCCAGCAGTCCACTCGGGCCCGTGGGGCAACTTGATGAAAAACTGTTTTTT | CASSPLGPVGQLDEKLFF
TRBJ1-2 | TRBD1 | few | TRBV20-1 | TGCAGTGCGGATACCGGGACAGGGGCGCATGGCTACACCTTC | CSADTGTGAHGYTF
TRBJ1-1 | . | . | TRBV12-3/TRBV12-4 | TGTGCCAGCAGCCTTAGAAGGATGAACACTGAAGCTTTCTTT | CASSLRRMNTEAFF
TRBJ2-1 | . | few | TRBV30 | TGTGCCTGGAGTGTATCCCGAAACAATGAGCAGTTCTTC | CAWSVSRNNEQFF
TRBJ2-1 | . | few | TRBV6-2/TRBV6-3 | TGTGCCAGCAGCCCCGGACTCGTACCAACCCATGAGCAGTTCTTC | CASSPGLVPTHEQFF
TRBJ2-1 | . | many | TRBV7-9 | TGTGCCAGCAGCCCTCGGAGACTAATAAGCTCCTACAATGAGCAGTTCTTC | CASSPRRLISSYNEQFF
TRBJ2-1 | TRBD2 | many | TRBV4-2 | TGTGCCAGCAGCCAAGACGGGGGGGCAGGTGAGCAGTTCTTC | CASSQDGGAGEQFF
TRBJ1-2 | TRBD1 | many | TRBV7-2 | TGTGCCAGCAGCTTTATGGGACAGGGGGCCAGGGGCTACACCTTC | CASSFMGQGARGYTF
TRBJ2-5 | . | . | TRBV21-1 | TGTGCCAGCAGCAAGGCTTGGGGCCGACTCGTCCAAGAGACCCAGTACTTC | CASSKAWGRLVQETQYF
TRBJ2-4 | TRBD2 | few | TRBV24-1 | TGTGCCACCAGTGACTCTAGCGGAAACATTCAGTACTTC | CATSDSSGNIQYF
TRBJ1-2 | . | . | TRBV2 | TGTGCCAGCAGTGAGAAGAGGGACTATGGCTACACCTTC | CASSEKRDYGYTF
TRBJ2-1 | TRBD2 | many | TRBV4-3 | TGCGCCAGCAGCCAAGATCCGGGACTAGCGGGAGGGCTTGAGCAGTTCTTC | CASSQDPGLAGGLEQFF
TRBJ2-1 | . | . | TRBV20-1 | TGCAGTGCGTCCGATTACAATGAGCAGTTCTTC | CSASDYNEQFF
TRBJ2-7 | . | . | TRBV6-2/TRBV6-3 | TGTGCCAGCAGTTACGGCGAGAGGGGGGGCCTTTACGAGCAGTACTTC | CASSYGERGGLYEQYF
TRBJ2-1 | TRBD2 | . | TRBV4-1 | TGCGCCAGCAGCCCCGGACTAGCGGGGCGTCTTGAGCAGTTCTTC | CASSPGLAGRLEQFF
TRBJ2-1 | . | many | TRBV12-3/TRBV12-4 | TGTGCCAGCAGTTTATACGGAAACAATGAGCAGTTCTTC | CASSLYGNNEQFF
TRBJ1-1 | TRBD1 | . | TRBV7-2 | TGTGCCAGCTATCGACAGGGGGGTTTGGACACTGAAGCTTTCTTT | CASYRQGGLDTEAFF
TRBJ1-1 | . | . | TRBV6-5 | . | CASSSSGGTEAFF
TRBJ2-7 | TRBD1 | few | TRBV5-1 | TGCGCCAGCAGCTTGGCCCTAACAGGGGAAGACTCCTACGAGCAGTACTTC | CASSLALTGEDSYEQYF
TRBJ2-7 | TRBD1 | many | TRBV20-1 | TGCAGTGCTACCCGGACAGGGGGCGCGGGGGAGCAGTACTTC | CSATRTGGAGEQYF
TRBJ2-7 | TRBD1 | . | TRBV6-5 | TGTGCCAGCAGTTACTCTCGGGACAGCGTTAGGGACGAGCAGTACTTC | CASSYSRDSVRDEQYF
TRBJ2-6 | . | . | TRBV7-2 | TGTGCCAGCAGCTTAGCGCCGGGGGCGCAGAACTCTGGGGCCAACGTCCTGACTTTC | CASSLAPGAQNSGANVLTF
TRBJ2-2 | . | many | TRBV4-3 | TGCGCCAGCAGCCAAGACGGGAACACCGGGGAGCTGTTTTTT | CASSQDGNTGELFF
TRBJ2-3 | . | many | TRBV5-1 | TGCGCCAGCAGCTTGCGTCGGCCCAGCACAGATACGCAGTATTTT | CASSLRRPSTDTQYF
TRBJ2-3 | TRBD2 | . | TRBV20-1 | TGCAGTGCTACCGAACTAGCGGGGGGCTACTTCACAGATACGCAGTATTTT | CSATELAGGYFTDTQYF
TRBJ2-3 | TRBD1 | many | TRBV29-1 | TGCAGCGGGAGACAGGGAGATACGCAGTATTTT | CSGRQGDTQYF
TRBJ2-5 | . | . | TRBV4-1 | TGCGCCAGCAGCCAAGTTCCAAGGGTCCGCAAGTCCCAGTACTTC | CASSQVPRVRKSQYF
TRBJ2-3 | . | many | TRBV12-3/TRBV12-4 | TGTGCCAGCAGTGGGCCGCGGAGGACTTACACAGATACGCAGTATTTT | CASSGPRRTYTDTQYF
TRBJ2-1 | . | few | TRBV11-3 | TGTGCCAGCAGCGAATCTGACAGGATGACGGATGAGCAGTTCTTC | CASSESDRMTDEQFF
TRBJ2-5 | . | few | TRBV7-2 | TGTGCCAGCAGCGCGGGACAGCTGCGGTACTTC | CASSAGQLRYF